This T cell receptor beta chain was obtained from a study of cytomegalovirus exposure and HLA in healthy donors. The study's findings and limits: An assumption of roughly uniform sequencing depth across donors underlay the presence/absence analyses. The number of N-insertions in an Asian-associated ancestry cluster was reportedly below the approximately 700-donor mean in a later analysis.

With 60 Vbeta and 13 Jbeta primers, the PCR was carried out. Per the original data handling: It was a later analysis that counted some 80 million unique TCR beta chains, of which 9.5 million to 14 million were shared. Assay used: immunoSEQ multiplex PCR; TCRdb lists only in-frame clones, some missing. For V, J and clone size, that table is used; D and trimming come from the DNA. The repertoire holds 85,000 to 100,000 clones, with around 74% as singletons. In germline, CDR1 is SNHLY, CDR2 FYNNEI. The CDR3 sequence is 14 residues long. V gave up 5 bases and J gave up 4 bases, with 12 bases separating them. About this clone itself: No antigen is known for it.

V is TRBV2 and J is TRBJ2-1; D ambiguous. This sequence originates from a man aged 50 to 59 in good health and CMV-seropositive. Material for sequencing was PBMCs. The CDR3 DNA sequence: TGTGCCAGCAGTCCGGTCAGAGGATACAATGAGCAGTTCTTC. Amino acid sequence: CASSPVRGYNEQFF.